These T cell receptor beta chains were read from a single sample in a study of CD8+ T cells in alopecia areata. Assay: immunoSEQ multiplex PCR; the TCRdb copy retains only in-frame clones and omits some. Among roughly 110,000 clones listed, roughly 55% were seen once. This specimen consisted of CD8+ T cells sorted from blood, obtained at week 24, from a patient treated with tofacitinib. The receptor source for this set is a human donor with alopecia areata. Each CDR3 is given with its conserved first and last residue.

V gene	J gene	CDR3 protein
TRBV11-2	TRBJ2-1	CASSEVRQLYNEQFF
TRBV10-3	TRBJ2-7	CAISDAGQPYEQYF
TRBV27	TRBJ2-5	CASSLFPPEFEIFQETQYF
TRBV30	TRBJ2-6	CAWSVYELPSSGANVLTF
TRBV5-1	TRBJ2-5	CASSDRDRGQETQYF
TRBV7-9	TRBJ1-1	CASSPPKVVLNTEAFF
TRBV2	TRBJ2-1	CASSDPAGGNNEQFF
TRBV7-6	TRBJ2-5	CASSSWGQDPGETQYF
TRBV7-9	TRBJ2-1	CASSLVGQGVHNEQFF
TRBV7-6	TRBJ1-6	CASSLAGTGGSPLHF
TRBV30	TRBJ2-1	CAWTSGRGVNEQFF
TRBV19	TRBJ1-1	CASSIRRPPDTLEAFF
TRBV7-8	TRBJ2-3	CASSYGAAGITDTQYF
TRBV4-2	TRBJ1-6	CASSPHRGFSPLHF
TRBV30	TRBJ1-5	CAWSALNQPQHF
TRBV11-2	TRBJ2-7	CASTPGGGYEQYF
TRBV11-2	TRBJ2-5	CASSLLAGQETQYF
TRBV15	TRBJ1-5	CATSREWGTGIGNQPQHF
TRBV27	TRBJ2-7	CASSFAGQIYEQYF
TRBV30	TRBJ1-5	CAWSVSADSNQPQHF
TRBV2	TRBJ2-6	CASNEVSSGANVLTF
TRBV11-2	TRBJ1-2	CASSPTDGYTF
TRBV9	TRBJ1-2	CASSVLGWDGEVGYTF
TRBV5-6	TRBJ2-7	CASSLEQGLAGYEQYF
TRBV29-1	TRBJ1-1	CSVGGRGESMNTEAFF
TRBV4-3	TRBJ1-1	CASSQDSQDTEAFF
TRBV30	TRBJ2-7	CAWRPGTGPYEQYF
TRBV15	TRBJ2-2	CATSRELAGELFF
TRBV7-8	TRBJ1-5	CASSPPFQDRGSQPQHF
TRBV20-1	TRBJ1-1	CSATKTVEAFF
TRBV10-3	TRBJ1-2	CAISDQTGAINYGYTF
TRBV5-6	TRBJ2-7	CASSLSGQVYEQYF
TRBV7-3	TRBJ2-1	CASSRVGGYEQFF
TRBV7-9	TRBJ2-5	CASSPQSPGEQETQYF
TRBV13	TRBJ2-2	CASSHDLDRNTGELFF
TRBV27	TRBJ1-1	CASSGVGSAAEAFF
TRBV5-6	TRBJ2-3	CASSSGENSFTDTQYF
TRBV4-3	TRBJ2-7	CASSQLTGTGFEQYF
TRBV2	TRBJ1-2	CASSELTTGYTF
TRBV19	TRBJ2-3	CASRYLDTQYF
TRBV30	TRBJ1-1	CAWSEGGWAEAFF
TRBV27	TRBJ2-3	CASRSQVLQYF
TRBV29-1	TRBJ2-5	CSVLRAGEETQYF
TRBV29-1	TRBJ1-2	CSVVGGTGRVSGYGYTF
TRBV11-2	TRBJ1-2	CASSLVPGPGSTDTF
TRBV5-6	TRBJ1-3	CASSLGDSGNTIYF
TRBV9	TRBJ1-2	CASSDGTYGYTF
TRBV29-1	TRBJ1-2	CSVQTVNGYTF
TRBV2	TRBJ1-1	CASSERGQGNTEAFF
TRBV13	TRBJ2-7	CASSVGTSGGITYEQYF
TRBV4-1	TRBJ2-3	CASSPRLAGDTDTQYF
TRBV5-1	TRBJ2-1	CASSLAPGLAGGNEQFF
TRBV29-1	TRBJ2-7	CSVLDGHSYEQYF
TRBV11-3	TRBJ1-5	CASSLGQGNQPQHF